This T cell receptor beta chain was identified in a study of cytomegalovirus exposure and HLA in healthy donors. Study outcomes and limitations: Using the classifier, cytomegalovirus status was reportedly diagnosed with high specificity and sensitivity. The study labeled 150 or so TCR beta chains cytomegalovirus-associated. About 90% or about 30% of the time was how often most TCR beta V segments were productive, according to an earlier analysis.

With regard to this clone: Antigen unknown.

The germline V gene encodes CDR1 MNHGY and CDR2 SAAAGT. The V gene lost 6 bases and the J gene lost 5 bases, with 10 bases spanning the gap. The CDR3 loop spans 12 amino acids. PCR employed 60 Vbeta and 13 Jbeta primers. Original processing notes: An analysis that came later counted approximately 76 million unique TCR beta chains, 9 million to 12 million shared. Libraries were prepared by immunoSEQ multiplex PCR; TCRdb keeps only in-frame clonotypes and omits some of them. The DNA was the basis for D and trimming; V, J and clone size are from that table. The data contain 150,000 to 200,000 clones, roughly 79% of them seen just once; the ten biggest clones take up over 8%.

The sequence came from a young man in good health and CMV-seropositive. Sequencing input: PBMCs. The rearrangement joins TRBV6-8 to TRBJ1-2; D may be TRBD1 (5 bases). This chain's CDR3 is CASRDGGYGYTF. DNA of the CDR3: TGTGCCAGCAGAGACGGGGGGTATGGCTACACCTTC.